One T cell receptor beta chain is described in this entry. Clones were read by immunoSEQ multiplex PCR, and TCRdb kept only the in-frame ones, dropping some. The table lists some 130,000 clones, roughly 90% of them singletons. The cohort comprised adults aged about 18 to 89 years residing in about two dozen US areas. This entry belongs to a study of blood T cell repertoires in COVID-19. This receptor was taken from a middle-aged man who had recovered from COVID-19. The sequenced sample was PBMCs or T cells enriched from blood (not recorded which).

This chain's CDR3 is CASSVGPPGANEKLFF. For the CDR3, the DNA is TGTGCCAGCAGCGTAGGTCCGCCGGGGGCTAATGAAAAACTGTTTTTT. The rearrangement uses TRBV9 and TRBJ1-4, with D possibly TRBD1 on 5 matching bases. Trimming took off 0 bases at V and 3 bases at J, with 12 bases between the two ends. The length of the CDR3 is 16 residues. Germline lookup yields CDR1 SGDLS and CDR2 YYNGEE. The variable domain in full, completed from reference TRBV9 and TRBJ1-4, reads DSGVTQTPKHLITATGQRVTLRCSPRSGDLSVYWYQQSLDQGLQFLIQYYNGEERAKGNILERFSAQQFPDLHSELNLSSLELGDSALYFCASSVGPPGANEKLFFGSGTQLSVL.